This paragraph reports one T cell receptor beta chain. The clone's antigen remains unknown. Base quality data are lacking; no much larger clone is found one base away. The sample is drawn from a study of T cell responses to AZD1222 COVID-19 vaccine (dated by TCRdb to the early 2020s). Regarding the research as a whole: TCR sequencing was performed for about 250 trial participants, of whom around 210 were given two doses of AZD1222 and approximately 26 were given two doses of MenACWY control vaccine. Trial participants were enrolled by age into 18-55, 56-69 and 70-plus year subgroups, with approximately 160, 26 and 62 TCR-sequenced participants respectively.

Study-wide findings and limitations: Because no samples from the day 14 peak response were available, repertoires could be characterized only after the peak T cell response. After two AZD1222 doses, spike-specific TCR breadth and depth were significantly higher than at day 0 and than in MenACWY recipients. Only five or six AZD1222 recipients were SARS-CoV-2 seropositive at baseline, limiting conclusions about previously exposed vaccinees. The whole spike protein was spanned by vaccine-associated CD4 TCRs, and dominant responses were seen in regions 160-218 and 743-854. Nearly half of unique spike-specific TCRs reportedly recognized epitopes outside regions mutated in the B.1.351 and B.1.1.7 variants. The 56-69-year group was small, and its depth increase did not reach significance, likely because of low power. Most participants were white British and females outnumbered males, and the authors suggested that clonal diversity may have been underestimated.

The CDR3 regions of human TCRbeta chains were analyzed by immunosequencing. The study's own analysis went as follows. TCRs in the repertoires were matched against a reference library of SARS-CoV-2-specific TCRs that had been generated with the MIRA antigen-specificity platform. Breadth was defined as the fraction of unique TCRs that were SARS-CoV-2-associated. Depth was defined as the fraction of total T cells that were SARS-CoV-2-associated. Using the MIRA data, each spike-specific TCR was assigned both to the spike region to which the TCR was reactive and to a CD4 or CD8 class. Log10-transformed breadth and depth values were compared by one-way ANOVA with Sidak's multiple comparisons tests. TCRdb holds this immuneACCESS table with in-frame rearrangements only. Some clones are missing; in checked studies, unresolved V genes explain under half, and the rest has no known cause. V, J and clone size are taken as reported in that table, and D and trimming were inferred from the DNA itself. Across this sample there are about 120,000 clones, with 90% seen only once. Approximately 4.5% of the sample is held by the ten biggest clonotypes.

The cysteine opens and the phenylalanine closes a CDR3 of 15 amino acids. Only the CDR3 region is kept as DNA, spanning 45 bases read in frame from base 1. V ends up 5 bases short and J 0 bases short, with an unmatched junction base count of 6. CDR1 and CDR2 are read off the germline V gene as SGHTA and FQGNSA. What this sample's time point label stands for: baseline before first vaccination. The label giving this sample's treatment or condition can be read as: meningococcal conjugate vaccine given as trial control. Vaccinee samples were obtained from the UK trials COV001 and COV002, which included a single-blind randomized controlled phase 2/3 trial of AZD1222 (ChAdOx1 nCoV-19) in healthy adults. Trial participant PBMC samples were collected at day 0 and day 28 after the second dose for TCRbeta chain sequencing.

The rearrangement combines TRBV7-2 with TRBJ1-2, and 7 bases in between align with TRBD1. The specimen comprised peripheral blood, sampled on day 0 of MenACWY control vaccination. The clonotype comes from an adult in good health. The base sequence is TGTGCCAGCAGCCTAGGGGGCGTGCCTAACTATGGCTACACCTTC. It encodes CASSLGGVPNYGYTF.